The sequence of this TCR beta chain was determined in a study of T cell changes during pregnancy in multiple sclerosis. The assay was immunoSEQ multiplex PCR, and TCRdb's table has in-frame clones only and misses some. The table lists some 71,000 clones, 92% of them singletons. This clone was counted a few times. V lost 0 bases, J lost 5 bases, and 8 bases lay in between. This CDR3 is built from 14 residues. Germline assignment: CDR1 LNHDA and CDR2 SQIVND (reference sequence). V usage is TRBV19 and J usage is TRBJ1-5; D is unclear. The clonotype originates from a female donor with multiple sclerosis, enrolled in a pregnancy study. Material: peripheral blood, obtained after pregnancy. CDR3 sequence reads: CASSIDLEDQPQHF. DNA of the CDR3: TGTGCCAGTAGTATAGATCTGGAGGATCAGCCCCAGCATTTT.